The rows below give T cell receptor beta chains drawn from one sample of a study of CD8 T cells in ankylosing spondylitis. A single record per CDR3 protein comes from TCRdb applying MiXCR to the 5' RACE reads. The top ten clones hold roughly 3.5% of a sample with 450,000 to 550,000 distinct CDR3 sequences, about 5% of them seen once. The sequencing sample was made of blood, either unsorted or a sorted T cell fraction (not recorded which). The source of these receptors is a male donor with ankylosing spondylitis. CDR3s include the opening cysteine and the closing phenylalanine or tryptophan. D genes are given only for firm matches. Clone size appears in some rows only: once, few, many, or a class for an expanded clone.

clone_size,j_call,d_call,v_call,cdr3_aa,cdr3_nt
many,TRBJ1-1,.,TRBV15,CATSQGRNTEAFF,TGTGCCACCAGCCAGGGGCGTAACACTGAAGCTTTCTTT
many,TRBJ1-5,.,TRBV6-2/TRBV6-3,CASSYRTVYSNQPQHF,TGTGCCAGCAGTTACCGGACGGTGTATAGCAATCAGCCCCAGCATTTT
many,TRBJ2-1,.,TRBV6-1,CASRSVQHNEQFF,TGTGCCAGCAGGTCAGTACAGCACAATGAGCAGTTCTTC
.,TRBJ2-2,TRBD1,TRBV28,CASNIRTGGNTGELFF,TGTGCCAGCAACATACGGACAGGGGGGAACACCGGGGAGCTGTTTTTT
many,TRBJ1-2,.,TRBV27,CASSHWGRDTRNYGYTF,TGTGCCAGCAGTCATTGGGGCCGGGACACCCGAAACTATGGCTACACCTTC
few,TRBJ2-7,.,TRBV20-1,CSATPGRDEQYF,TGCAGTGCTACCCCGGGACGGGACGAGCAGTACTTC
many,TRBJ1-2,.,TRBV7-9,CASSSQRSNYGYTF,TGTGCCAGCAGCTCACAGAGAAGTAACTATGGCTACACCTTC
many,TRBJ2-1,TRBD1,TRBV29-1,CSVASGQIYNEQFF,TGCAGCGTTGCCTCGGGACAGATCTACAATGAGCAGTTCTTC
many,TRBJ2-7,TRBD2,TRBV5-1,CASSLKSSGSYEQYF,TGCGCCAGCAGCTTGAAGTCTAGCGGGAGCTACGAGCAGTACTTC
many,TRBJ1-2,.,TRBV12-3/TRBV12-4,CASSLPGSYGYTF,TGTGCCAGCAGTTTACCAGGGAGCTATGGCTACACCTTC
many,TRBJ1-1,.,TRBV28,CASSVPGLEAFF,TGTGCCAGCAGTGTCCCGGGACTTGAAGCTTTCTTT
many,TRBJ2-1,.,TRBV10-3,CAINRESGNEQFF,TGTGCCATCAACCGGGAGTCAGGCAATGAGCAGTTCTTC
many,TRBJ2-3,.,TRBV20-1,CSAPDSLTTQYF,TGCAGTGCACCAGACTCGCTCACTACGCAGTATTTT